Sequencing of this T cell receptor beta chain was carried out in a study of T-cell reconstitution after alpha-beta-depleted transplantation in children. This CDR3 is 16 amino acids long. V was cut by 6 bases and J by 0 bases, with 12 bases left in between. Unique molecular identifiers featured in how the TCRbeta library was prepared. Via MiXCR, TCRdb re-called the PCR reads, giving one row per CDR3 protein. The sample gives about 340,000 distinct CDR3 sequences, 13% of which show up once; over 3.5% is in the top ten. The specimen was PBMCs, collected from the stem cell graft. The clonotype comes from a human donor who donated a stem cell graft to a child with Fanconi anemia. The chain recombines TRBV12-3 or TRBV12-4 with TRBJ2-6, with D tentatively TRBD2 (6 bases). This CDR3 is CASSPGLSSGANVLTF. CDR3 bases: TGTGCCAGCAGCCCGGGACTCTCCTCTGGGGCCAACGTCCTGACTTTC.